This is a list of T cell receptor beta chains from one sample in a study of blood T cell repertoires in COVID-19. Some clones are missing from TCRdb's copy, which holds only in-frame ones; the method was immunoSEQ multiplex PCR. The sample includes around 140,000 clones, around four fifths of them seen just once. Material for sequencing was peripheral blood. These receptors were taken from a human donor in a cohort sampled during active COVID-19. Each CDR3 is given with its conserved first and last residue. Fields, in order: clone size, V gene, D gene, J gene, CDR3 DNA, CDR3 protein. A D gene is named only where the DNA matches it firmly. Size tells how often a clone was seen (once, few, many) or the class of an expanded clone, and some rows leave it out.

.	TRBV5-1	TRBD1	TRBJ1-3	TGCGCCAGCAGCCGGGACAGGAGTTCTGGAAACACCATATATTTT	CASSRDRSSGNTIYF
.	TRBV9	.	TRBJ1-5	TGTGCCAGCAGCCCAGGGTTCCGGGCCCCCAATCAGCCCCAGCATTTT	CASSPGFRAPNQPQHF
.	TRBV29-1	TRBD2	TRBJ2-5	TGCAGCGTTGAAGTAGGACTAGCGGGGGGTTGGGAGGTCCAGTACTTC	CSVEVGLAGGWEVQYF
.	TRBV27	.	TRBJ2-5	TGTGCCAGCAGTTTCGAGGGAGAGACCCAGTACTTC	CASSFEGETQYF
.	TRBV6-5	TRBD1	TRBJ1-4	TGTGCCAGCACCCGGACAGGGGTGGATGAAAAACTGTTTTTT	CASTRTGVDEKLFF
.	TRBV7-9	.	TRBJ1-5	TGTGCCAGCAGCCCCTATACAGTTTACAATCAGCCCCAGCATTTT	CASSPYTVYNQPQHF
.	TRBV7-8	.	TRBJ2-5	TGTGCCAGCAGCGGAACAGGGATCCCTATTAAGACCCAGTACTTC	CASSGTGIPIKTQYF
few	TRBV24-1	TRBD1	TRBJ2-1	TGTGCCACCAGTCGACAGGGTAATAATGAGCAGTTCTTC	CATSRQGNNEQFF
.	TRBV28	TRBD1	TRBJ1-2	TGTGCCAGCAGTTCTGGGACAGGGGACGGTTTTGGCTATGGCTACACCTTC	CASSSGTGDGFGYGYTF
.	TRBV15	.	TRBJ1-2	TGTGCCACCAGAAAGACTGAGACAGCAAACTATGGCTACACCTTC	CATRKTETANYGYTF
.	TRBV3-1/TRBV3-2	TRBD2	TRBJ2-1	TGTGCCAGCAGCCAAGTTATCTCCAGCGGGAGGGCCAATGAGCAGTTCTTC	CASSQVISSGRANEQFF
.	TRBV12-3/TRBV12-4	.	TRBJ2-4	TGTGCCAGCAGTTTACAGGGTATGAACATTCAGTACTTC	CASSLQGMNIQYF
.	TRBV29-1	.	TRBJ2-5	TGCAGCGTGGGAGAACAAGAGACCCAGTACTTC	CSVGEQETQYF
.	TRBV2	.	TRBJ2-3	TGTGCCAGCAGTGTGGGTCTAGCAGGCGATACGCAGTATTTT	CASSVGLAGDTQYF
once	TRBV3-1/TRBV3-2	TRBD2	TRBJ2-1	TGTGCCAGCAGCCAAAGCCAGCTAGCGGGGGGGCAGTATGAGCAGTTCTTC	CASSQSQLAGGQYEQFF
.	TRBV3-1/TRBV3-2	.	TRBJ1-2	TGTGCCAGCAGCCTTCGGGGGAGTTATGGCTACACCTTC	CASSLRGSYGYTF
once	TRBV2	.	TRBJ2-5	TGTGCCAGCAGCGAAGTTCTAGCGCAAGAGACCCAGTACTTC	CASSEVLAQETQYF
once	TRBV4-2	TRBD2	TRBJ2-1	TGTGCCAGCAGCCAGGCTAGCGGGGGGCACTCCTACAATGAGCAGTTCTTC	CASSQASGGHSYNEQFF
.	TRBV5-1	TRBD1	TRBJ1-6	TGCGCCAGCAGCTTCCAGGGGGTGCCCCTCCACTTT	CASSFQGVPLHF
.	TRBV5-1	TRBD2	TRBJ2-1	TGCGCCAGCAGCTTGGTTCTAGCGGGGGGGCCCTACAATGAGCAGTTCTTC	CASSLVLAGGPYNEQFF
once	TRBV9	.	TRBJ1-1	TGTGCCAGCAGCGTAGACGGGAGGGGAGAAGCTTTCTTT	CASSVDGRGEAFF
.	TRBV11-2	.	TRBJ2-5	TGTGCCAGCAGCTTAGGTTCTTTGGGCGGGGCGTGGGAGACCCAGTACTTC	CASSLGSLGGAWETQYF
.	TRBV28	TRBD1	TRBJ1-3	TGTGCCAGCAGTTTATGGATCGGGTTGAATACCGGGACAGGGGATTTTTCTGGAAACACCATATATTTT	CASSLWIGLNTGTGDFSGNTIYF
.	TRBV24-1	TRBD2	TRBJ2-1	TGTGCCACCAGTGAACCTAGCGGGGGGTACAATGAGCAGTTCTTC	CATSEPSGGYNEQFF
once	TRBV5-1	.	TRBJ2-2	TGCGCCAGCAGGACTAACACCGGGGAGCTGTTTTTT	CASRTNTGELFF